This T cell receptor (beta chain) stems from a study of a mutant IDH1 vaccine in newly diagnosed glioma. In the study overall: Vaccinations were initiated 4-6 weeks following radiotherapy alone, or were given together with temozolomide cycles. Earlier care involved radiotherapy, temozolomide, or both, and the majority received both.

The CDR3 covers 14 residues. The germline V gene has CDR1 SGDLS and CDR2 YYNGEE. V was cut by 3 bases and J by 0 bases, with 9 bases left in between. Regarding this clone: Its antigen is unknown.

Repertoires were generated with immunoSEQ multiplex PCR, while TCRdb's copy carries only in-frame clones and drops some. The sample includes about 56,000 clones, approximately 87% of them seen just once. The time point is: week 35, safety follow-up. Doses consisted of 300 ug of mutant IDH1 20-mer peptide each, paired with topical imiquimod. This receptor was identified in a man aged 40-49 years with glioma. The sample here was PBMCs, taken from a glioma patient whose treatment included an IDH1 peptide vaccine. The gene calls are TRBV9 and TRBJ2-5; tentatively, D is TRBD1 (5 bases). The CDR3 loop is CASSARQYQETQYF. DNA for the CDR3: TGTGCCAGCAGCGCCCGACAGTACCAAGAGACCCAGTACTTC.